Listed below are T cell receptor beta chains from one sample, sequenced in a study of blood T cell repertoires in COVID-19. The repertoire was sequenced with immunoSEQ multiplex PCR; TCRdb's copy has only in-frame clones and lacks some. The sample carries fewer than 300,000 clones, around 85% recorded once. Sequencing was carried out using PBMCs or T cells enriched from blood (not recorded which). These receptors all stem from a woman in her forties or fifties who had recovered from COVID-19. The CDR3 runs from the conserved cysteine through the conserved F or W. The D gene is left open where the match is weak. Not every row has a clone size; where given, it reads once, few, many or a size class.

D,V,size,J,CDR3,DNA
TRBD2,TRBV28,-,TRBJ2-4,CASSSLAGDVNIQYF,TGTGCCAGCAGTTCACTAGCGGGGGACGTGAACATTCAGTACTTC
-,TRBV27,-,TRBJ2-2,CASSHQQYTGELFF,TGTGCCAGCAGTCATCAACAGTACACCGGGGAGCTGTTTTTT
-,TRBV3-1/TRBV3-2,-,TRBJ2-1,CASSQDPSAGQFF,TGTGCCAGCAGCCAAGACCCCTCGGCGGGGCAGTTCTTC
TRBD2,TRBV10-3,-,TRBJ2-7,CAISWGGAEDEQYF,TGTGCCATCAGTTGGGGAGGGGCGGAAGACGAGCAGTACTTC
-,TRBV5-6,-,TRBJ2-7,CASSLFSLGESYEQYF,TGTGCCAGCAGCTTGTTTTCCCTAGGGGAATCCTACGAGCAGTACTTC
-,TRBV4-1,-,TRBJ1-5,CASSRGLKEQPQHF,TGCGCCAGCAGCCGAGGATTGAAAGAACAGCCCCAGCATTTT
-,TRBV27,-,TRBJ1-1,CASSDPGHNTEAFF,TGTGCCAGCAGTGACCCCGGACACAACACTGAAGCTTTCTTT
TRBD2,TRBV2,-,TRBJ2-7,CASREGLAGGYEQYF,TGTGCCAGCAGAGAGGGACTAGCGGGAGGGTACGAGCAGTACTTC
TRBD2,TRBV5-1,few,TRBJ2-5,CASSLVAGVRETQYF,TGCGCCAGCAGCTTGGTAGCGGGAGTTAGAGAGACCCAGTACTTC
TRBD1,TRBV11-2,-,TRBJ2-7,CASSLGQGAYEQYF,TGTGCCAGCAGCCTTGGACAGGGGGCCTACGAGCAGTACTTC
TRBD2,TRBV5-4,-,TRBJ2-7,CASSPRTSGAGEQYF,TGTGCCAGCAGCCCAAGGACTAGCGGGGCAGGGGAGCAGTACTTC
-,TRBV5-4,-,TRBJ1-6,CASSWATGSPLHF,TGTGCCAGCAGCTGGGCAACTGGGTCACCCCTCCACTTT